These T cell receptor beta chains were read from a single sample in a study of blood T cell repertoires in COVID-19. The repertoire was sequenced with immunoSEQ multiplex PCR; TCRdb's copy has only in-frame clones and lacks some. The table has 150,000 to 200,000 clones, 85% to 95% seen once. Sequences were obtained from peripheral blood. These receptors were taken from a man aged 45 to 65 with acute or convalescent COVID-19. Each CDR3 is given with its conserved first and last residue. D genes are given only for firm matches. Clone sizes are given selectively: once, few, many, or a class where the clone is expanded.

>TRBJ1-2|TRBV12-3/TRBV12-4|medium-sized|.
CASSLDMDGYTF
TGTGCCAGCAGTTTGGACATGGATGGCTACACCTTC
>TRBJ1-6|TRBV11-2|.|TRBD1
CASSQRTGGQSPLHF
TGTGCCAGCAGCCAGCGGACAGGCGGACAATCACCCCTCCACTTT
>TRBJ2-2|TRBV5-1|once|TRBD2
CASSSGLAANTGELFF
TGCGCCAGCAGCTCTGGACTAGCTGCGAACACCGGGGAGCTGTTTTTT
>TRBJ1-2|TRBV6-5|.|.
CASSRPGDGRDGYTF
TGTGCCAGCAGTCGCCCGGGGGACGGAAGGGATGGCTACACCTTC
>TRBJ2-1|TRBV7-9|.|TRBD2
CASSSRGSGGYYNEQFF
TGTGCCAGCAGCTCAAGGGGCAGCGGGGGGTACTACAATGAGCAGTTCTTC
>TRBJ2-7|TRBV27|.|.
CASSLRRGPTYEQYF
TGTGCCAGCAGTTTAAGGAGGGGACCCACCTACGAGCAGTACTTC
>TRBJ2-2|TRBV12-5|.|.
CASGPGGRNTGELFF
TGTGCTAGTGGCCCCGGGGGTAGGAACACCGGGGAGCTGTTTTTT
>TRBJ1-2|TRBV9|.|TRBD1
CASSGLGQGYGYTF
TGTGCCAGCAGCGGACTAGGACAGGGTTATGGCTACACCTTC
>TRBJ1-6|TRBV19|.|TRBD1
CASSDRDRDNSPLHF
TGTGCCAGTAGTGACAGGGACAGGGATAATTCACCCCTCCACTTT
>TRBJ2-1|TRBV7-2|.|.
CASSLVRLALRNEQFF
TGTGCCAGCAGCTTAGTCCGCCTAGCCCTCCGGAATGAGCAGTTCTTC
>TRBJ2-5|TRBV7-6|.|TRBD2
CASRLLAGERETQYF
TGTGCCAGCAGACTACTAGCGGGGGAAAGGGAGACCCAGTACTTC